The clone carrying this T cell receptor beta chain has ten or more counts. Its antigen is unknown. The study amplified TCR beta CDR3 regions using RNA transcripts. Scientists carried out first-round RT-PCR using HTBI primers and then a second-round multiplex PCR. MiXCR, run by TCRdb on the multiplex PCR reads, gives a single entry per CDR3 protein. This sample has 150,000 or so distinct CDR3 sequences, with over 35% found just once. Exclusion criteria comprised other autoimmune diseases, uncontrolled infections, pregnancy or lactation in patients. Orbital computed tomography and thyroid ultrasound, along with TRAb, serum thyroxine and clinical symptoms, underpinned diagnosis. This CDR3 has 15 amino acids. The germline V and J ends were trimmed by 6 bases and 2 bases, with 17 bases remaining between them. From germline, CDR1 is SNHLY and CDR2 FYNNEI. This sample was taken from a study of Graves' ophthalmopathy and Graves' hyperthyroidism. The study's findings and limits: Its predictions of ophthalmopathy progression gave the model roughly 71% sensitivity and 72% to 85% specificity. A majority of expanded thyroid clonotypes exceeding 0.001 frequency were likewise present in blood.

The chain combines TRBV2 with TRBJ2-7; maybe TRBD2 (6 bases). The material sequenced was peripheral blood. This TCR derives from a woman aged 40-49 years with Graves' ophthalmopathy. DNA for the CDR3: TGTGCCAGCAGGGGACTTGGGCAGGGCGCCTACGAGCAGTACTTC. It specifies CASRGLGQGAYEQYF.